Shown below are 27 T cell receptor beta chains from a single sample sequenced in a study of blood T cell repertoires in COVID-19 (dated by TCRdb to the early 2020s). Library generation was performed with the immunoSEQ multiplex PCR assay. TCRdb took this table from immuneACCESS and kept in-frame rearrangements with V and J called. Such tables lack part of the clones; where checked against another copy, unresolved V genes explain under half of the gap, and the rest is unexplained. The sample profile shows about 130,000 clones; more than 70% of them were found once. Jointly, the top ten make up 0.95% to 1.5% of the sample. The sample taken for sequencing was peripheral blood. The receptor set was obtained from a woman aged 80 or older with acute or convalescent COVID-19.

The J gene is TRBJ1-2, the V gene TRBV28, with 10 bases lining up with TRBD1. Germline values: CDR1 MDHEN, CDR2 SYDVKM. The V segment lost 6 bases and the J segment 4 bases; nucleotides outside the gene matches: 8. The CDR3 length is 15 residues. The CDR3 coding sequence is TGTGCCAGCAGCCCCCCGACAGGGGGCGGCTATGGCTACACCTTC. The encoded protein is CASSPPTGGGYGYTF.

CDR3 sequence reads: CTSSQIYGGGHRINNEQFF. In nucleotides, the CDR3 is TGCACCAGCAGCCAGATATATGGCGGGGGCCACCGAATAAACAATGAGCAGTTCTTC. The rearrangement joins TRBV1 to TRBJ2-1; the D call in the table, TRBD2, was not verified against the DNA. TRBV1 is a pseudogene segment. The length of the CDR3 is 19 residues.

V is TRBV6-5 and J is TRBJ1-5; 7 bases line up with TRBD1. The J segment lost 4 bases and the V segment lost 6 bases, leaving 6 bases of the junction unmatched. Germline V gene lookup returns CDR1 MNHEY and CDR2 SVGAGI. This CDR3 is built from 14 residues. CDR3 in DNA: TGTGCCAGCAGGAAGACAGGGCCGAATCAGCCCCAGCATTTT. It encodes CASRKTGPNQPQHF.

The chain employs TRBV3-1 (or the pseudogene TRBV3-2) and TRBJ1-6; no clear D. The ends were cut back, 1 base at V and 6 bases at J, with 7 bases in the middle. The CDR3 covers 14 residues. The germline V gene encodes CDR1 LGHDT and CDR2 YNNKEL (reference sequence). The CDR3 region is CASSQGQVNSPLHF. The DNA for the CDR3 is TGTGCCAGCAGCCAAGGGCAAGTTAATTCACCCCTCCACTTT.

J is TRBJ2-4 and V is TRBV11-2, with D perhaps TRBD1 (6 bases). Per germline, CDR1 SGHAT and CDR2 FQNNGV. Trimming pared 8 bases from V and 3 bases from J, leaving 17 bases between. There are 15 residues in the CDR3. The CDR3 is CASGFQGGIKNIQYF. CDR3 in DNA: TGTGCCAGCGGATTCCAAGGGGGTATCAAAAACATTCAGTACTTC.

The DNA of the CDR3 is TGTGCCAGCAGTTACGGGCAACGGGAGACCCAGTACTTC. Amino acids: CASSYGQRETQYF. The V gene is TRBV6-5, the J gene TRBJ2-5; D gene uncertain. Trimming took 2 bases from V and 5 from J, leaving 9 bases between them. The CDR3 covers 13 residues. Germline-derived CDR1 and CDR2 are MNHEY and SVGAGI.

This clone appeared once. This sequence joins TRBV5-5 and TRBJ1-2; maybe TRBD1 (5 bases). The germline V and J ends were trimmed by 0 bases and 8 bases, with 11 bases remaining between them. The CDR3 is 13 residues long. Germline values: CDR1 SGHKS, CDR2 YYEKEE (reference sequence). The CDR3 nucleotides read TGTGCCAGCAGCTTGGGACAGACGGTAGGCTACACCTTC. It specifies CASSLGQTVGYTF.

The rearrangement joins TRBV10-3 to TRBJ1-1; no clear D gene. The CDR3 extends over 13 amino acids. Trimming left V 3 bases short and J 4 bases short, with 9 bases between. Germline V gene sequence: CDR1 ENHRY, CDR2 SYGVKD. CDR3 region: CAISDGFVTEAFF. For the CDR3, the DNA is TGTGCCATCAGTGACGGGTTTGTCACTGAAGCTTTCTTT.

This clone has only one observation. This sequence joins TRBV11-2 and TRBJ2-7, with 12 bases lining up with TRBD1. Germline lookup yields CDR1 SGHAT and CDR2 FQNNGV. J gave up 5 bases and V 10 bases, and 9 bases lay outside the gene matches. The CDR3 contains 14 residues. In DNA, the CDR3 is TGTGCCACCAGAGCCGGGACAGGGGGCAACGAGCAGTACTTC. This encodes CATRAGTGGNEQYF.

This sequence joins TRBV7-8 and TRBJ2-1; a possible D gene is TRBD1 (6 bases). The CDR3 is 16 amino acids. CDR1 and CDR2 from the germline V gene are SGHVS and FQNEAQ. V lost 4 bases, J lost 0 bases, and 13 bases lay in between. The CDR3 loop is CASSSRGGSSYNEQFF. CDR3 nucleotide sequence: TGTGCCAGCAGCTCCCGAGGGGGTAGCTCCTACAATGAGCAGTTCTTC.

The chain uses TRBV19 and TRBJ2-7, with 9 bases identical to TRBD1. The CDR3 extends over 15 amino acids. V lost 6 bases and J lost 5; bases outside the gene matches: 11. The V gene's germline CDR1 is LNHDA and CDR2 SQIVND (reference sequence). This CDR3 reads CASSGTGGRRNEQYF. The CDR3 region has the DNA TGTGCCAGTAGCGGTACAGGGGGCAGGAGGAACGAGCAGTACTTC.

This sequence joins TRBV4-1 and TRBJ1-4, with a tentative D call TRBD1 (6 bases). This CDR3 has 17 residues. V lost 5 bases to trimming and J lost 0 bases, with 16 bases between them. The germline gives CDR1 MGHRA, CDR2 YSYEKL. The CDR3 region has the DNA TGCGCCAGCAGCAACAGGGTGGGGGCCTCAACTAATGAAAAACTGTTTTTT. It yields the protein CASSNRVGASTNEKLFF.

This chain uses TRBV5-1 with TRBJ2-5; TRBD2 agrees at 9 bases. Trimming took 2 bases from V and 1 from J; bases not matched to a gene: 6. CDR3 length: 16 residues. Germline V gene lookup returns CDR1 SGHRS and CDR2 YFSETQ. CDR3 DNA: TGCGCCAGCAGCTTAGACACTAGCGGGTCCCAAGAGACCCAGTACTTC. Its translation: CASSLDTSGSQETQYF.

The chain carries TRBV5-1 and TRBJ2-5; D perhaps matches TRBD2 (6 bases). Trimming pared 4 bases from V and 0 bases from J, leaving 13 bases between. The CDR3 extends over 15 amino acids. CDR1 SGHRS and CDR2 YFSETQ come from the germline V gene. The CDR3 sequence is CASSTSGHHQETQYF. As DNA, the CDR3 is TGCGCCAGCAGCACCAGCGGGCATCACCAAGAGACCCAGTACTTC.

The gene calls are TRBV12-3 or TRBV12-4 and TRBJ2-7; D is unclear. V lost 3 bases and J lost 6, with 9 bases in between. The CDR3 has 12 amino acids. The DNA for the CDR3 is TGTGCCAGCAGTTTGCGGCTCGCCGAGCAGTACTTC. This sequence encodes CASSLRLAEQYF.

Only one count was recorded for this clone. The chain has TRBV2 and TRBJ1-2, with 9 bases lining up with TRBD1. This CDR3 region has 13 residues. V dropped 6 bases and J dropped 8; count of bases not matched to a gene: 7. The germline CDR1 and CDR2 sequences are SNHLY and FYNNEI. CDR3 DNA sequence: TGTGCCAGCAGCCGGGACAGGGAAAGGGGCTACACCTTC. Protein sequence: CASSRDRERGYTF.

This clone was seen once. J is TRBJ1-2 and V is TRBV5-1, with D uncertain. CDR3 length: 14 residues. In germline, CDR1 is SGHRS, CDR2 YFSETQ. V gave up 0 bases and J gave up 3 bases, with 9 bases separating them. CDR3 DNA sequence: TGCGCCAGCAGCTTGGCCCAGGCCTACTATGGCTACACCTTC. It translates to CASSLAQAYYGYTF. The full variable domain, with the rest looked up from reference TRBV5-1 and TRBJ1-2, is KAGVTQTPRYLIKTRGQQVTLSCSPISGHRSVSWYQQTPGQGLQFLFEYFSETQRNKGNFPGRFSGRQFSNSRSEMNVSTLELGDSALYLCASSLAQAYYGYTFGSGTRLTVV.

The genes are TRBV9 and TRBJ2-7, with D possibly matching TRBD1 (6 bases). The CDR3 loop spans 14 amino acids. Germline CDR1 and CDR2: SGDLS and YYNGEE. V shed 3 bases and J shed 0 bases, with 10 bases lying between them. The CDR3 here is CASSGGQSSYEQYF. CDR3 sequence (DNA): TGTGCCAGCAGCGGGGGGCAAAGCTCCTACGAGCAGTACTTC.

This clone came up once. This chain joins TRBV27 and TRBJ2-2; 9 bases map to TRBD2. CDR3 length: 16 amino acids. V dropped 5 bases and J dropped 5; count of bases not matched to a gene: 9. Germline V gene data show CDR1 as MNHEY and CDR2 as SMNVEV (reference sequence). The CDR3 bases are TGTGCCAGCAGTCCTAGCGGGATAGTTAGTACCGGGGAGCTGTTTTTT. Its protein product is CASSPSGIVSTGELFF.

The chain combines TRBV18 with TRBJ2-4; D possibly corresponds to TRBD1 (7 bases). Germline V gene lookup returns CDR1 KGHSH and CDR2 LQKENI. This CDR3 contains 18 residues. Trimming took off 1 base at V and 0 bases at J, with 16 bases between the two ends. The CDR3 DNA follows: TGTGCCAGCTCACCACGAGGAGGGGGCATTAGAGCCAAAAACATTCAGTACTTC. This translates into CASSPRGGGIRAKNIQYF. The variable domain in full, with the rest retrieved from reference TRBV18 and TRBJ2-4, is NAGVMQNPRHLVRRRGQEARLRCSPMKGHSHVYWYRQLPEEGLKFMVYLQKENIIDESGMPKERFSAEFPKEGPSILRIQQVVRGDSAAYFCASSPRGGGIRAKNIQYFGAGTRLSVL.

The rearrangement links TRBV7-9 to TRBJ1-2, with D possibly TRBD1 on 5 matching bases. V lost 3 bases and J lost 8, with 19 bases in between. There are 15 residues in the CDR3. Looked up from germline, CDR1 is SEHNR and CDR2 is FQNEAQ (reference sequence). The CDR3 loop reads CASSFEEQRRAGYTF. CDR3 DNA: TGTGCCAGCAGCTTTGAGGAGCAGCGCAGGGCCGGCTACACCTTC.

The chain employs TRBV9 and TRBJ1-2; TRBD1 matches 8 bases. CDR3 length equals 14 residues. The junction had 1 base not matched to a gene; V was cut back by 3 bases and J by 0 bases. Looked up from germline, CDR1 is SGDLS and CDR2 is YYNGEE. In DNA, the CDR3 is TGTGCCAGCAGCGACAGGGGGGCTAACTATGGCTACACCTTC. Protein sequence: CASSDRGANYGYTF.

The CDR3 DNA sequence: TGTGCCAGCAGCCAAGATCGGGGGAGGGTGGGCCAAGAGACCCAGTACTTC. Protein sequence: CASSQDRGRVGQETQYF. The chain is built from TRBV3-1 (or the pseudogene TRBV3-2) and TRBJ2-5; 7 nucleotides line up with TRBD2. The V segment lost 0 bases and the J segment 1 base; nucleotides outside the gene matches: 8. The germline V gene encodes CDR1 LGHDT and CDR2 YNNKEL (reference sequence). CDR3 length: 17 amino acids.

This clone was detected only once. The chain has TRBV6-5 and TRBJ1-6; D is unclear. This CDR3 region has 14 residues. CDR1 and CDR2 from the germline V gene are MNHEY and SVGAGI. V dropped 4 bases and J dropped 11 bases, with 15 bases sitting between them. Here the CDR3 DNA reads TGTGCCAGCAGTTTCACCCCCGGGAATCCACCCCTCCACTTT. It specifies CASSFTPGNPPLHF.

The chain combines TRBV7-9 with TRBJ1-2; D not certain. In germline, CDR1 is SEHNR, CDR2 FQNEAQ (reference sequence). V was shortened by 2 bases and J by 4 bases, with 5 bases between the two germline ends. The CDR3 loop spans 12 amino acids. CDR3 loop: CASSLRVYGYTF. The CDR3 region has the DNA TGTGCCAGCAGCTTACGTGTCTATGGCTACACCTTC.

In this sample, this clone turned up once. The chain couples TRBV10-3 to TRBJ2-7, with 12 bases lining up with TRBD1. Trimming took 8 bases from V and 7 from J; bases not matched to a gene: 6. Germline CDR1 is ENHRY and CDR2 is SYGVKD. The CDR3 has 13 residues. For the CDR3, the DNA is TGTGCCATCTGGGGACAGGGGGCAAGAGAGCAGTACTTC. Amino acid sequence: CAIWGQGAREQYF.

The chain joins TRBV5-4 to TRBJ2-7, with D tentatively TRBD1 (5 bases). The CDR3 length is 16 residues. The germline CDR1 and CDR2 sequences are SGHNT and YYREEE (reference sequence). V lost 6 bases and J lost 8, with 27 bases in between. The CDR3 spells CASNLRGGQGYTKQYF. Here the CDR3 DNA reads TGTGCCAGCAACCTTCGCGGTGGGCAGGGCTATACAAAGCAGTACTTC.